The clone carrying this T cell receptor (beta chain) was seen many times. Its antigen remains unidentified. Germline V gives CDR1 SGHTA, CDR2 FQGNSA. CDR3 length: 18 amino acids. V was pared by 1 base and J by 2 bases, with 20 bases between. The data are from a study of T cells after yellow fever vaccination. Study background: Fractions low in cell number were prepared with SMART-Seq v4 Ultra Low Input. Study results and limitations: Most clones from primary vaccination resurfaced after the booster (around 95% CD4, around 89% CD8). Researchers report a weaker secondary response that nonetheless peaked faster, day 5 versus 15.

Via MiXCR, TCRdb re-called the 5' RACE reads, giving one row per CDR3 protein. The sample gives about 260,000 distinct CDR3 sequences, about 3.9% of which show up once; around 20% is in the top ten. The gene calls are TRBV7-2 and TRBJ2-5, with D possibly being TRBD2 (7 bases). This clonotype was sampled from a man between 18 and 35 years old who received the YFV17D yellow fever vaccine. Sample: PBMCs, taken 15 days after the yellow fever booster vaccination. DNA of the CDR3: TGTGCCAGCAGCTTAGGGTCGGGGGGCAGGCGGAGACAAGAGACCCAGTACTTC. Protein: CASSLGSGGRRRQETQYF. Together with reference TRBV7-2 and TRBJ2-5, the CDR3 gives the full variable domain: GAGVSQSPSNKVTEKGKDVELRCDPISGHTALYWYRQSLGQGLEFLIYFQGNSAPDKSGLPSDRFSAERTGGSVSTLTIQRTQQEDSAVYLCASSLGSGGRRRQETQYFGPGTRLLVL.